The subject of this entry is one TCR beta chain. This clone was observed a few times. Its antigen is unknown. Base qualities are not provided; no much larger clone lies one nucleotide away. The data stem from a study of CD8+ T cells in alopecia areata (dated by TCRdb to about 2018). Turning to the overall study: Treated patients were enrolled in an open-label pilot trial of oral tofacitinib at 5 to 10 mg twice daily for moderate-to-severe alopecia areata. TCRbeta CDR3 regions were amplified by immunoSEQ multiplex PCR with 35 Vbeta forward and 13 Jbeta reverse primers. RNA was extracted with the PAXgene miRNA kit for fixed scalp, the miRNeasy kit for PBMCs, and the RNeasy kit for mouse skin. Clonality in the scalp was compared among normal scalp (n=4), patchy alopecia areata scalp (n=8), and alopecia totalis/universalis scalp (n=8). Biopsies were taken from tofacitinib-treated patients at baseline and at 4 and 24 weeks of treatment, and a later scalp biopsy was taken in several of the tofacitinib-treated patients. High-throughput TCRbeta sequencing was used to examine T cell clonal expansion in alopecia areata in both the C3H/HeJ mouse model and human patients. On the human side, TCRbeta sequencing was run on scalp tissue and on sorted CD4+ and CD8+ peripheral blood T cells from healthy controls and from alopecia areata patients with either patchy or totalis/universalis disease. Tofacitinib was given for 6 to 18 months, followed by 6 months of follow-up off drug to assess delayed response and recurrence. Broad study findings and their caveats: Unlike mouse skin, where gammadelta T cells dominate, normal human skin contains resident alphabeta T cells that get sequenced too, which complicates analysis of the scalp TCR repertoire. Higher clonality and more expanded CD8+ clones were observed in lesional scalp than in normal scalp, particularly in alopecia totalis/universalis, a finding suggestive of antigenic drive. Shared TCR sequences between patients were less evident than in mice, which may be partly attributable to HLA diversity in the patient population.

Taken from cysteine to phenylalanine, the CDR3 has 14 residues. Only the CDR3 DNA is retained, 42 bases long and in frame from the first base. Trimming accounts for 8 bases at V and 6 bases at J, while the number of junction bases matched to no gene is 10. For CDR1 and CDR2, the germline V gene lists MDHEN and SYDVKM. Library preparation used the immunoSEQ multiplex PCR assay. RNA was extracted from all samples and reverse transcribed into cDNA as template for TCR sequencing. First-strand cDNA was synthesized using SuperScript III with a 2:1 mix of oligo-dT and random hexamers. A synthetic immune receptor repertoire was used to measure amplification bias, and any remaining bias was corrected computationally. The published analysis was carried out like this. Raw reads were preprocessed to remove errors, and CDR3 was defined by IMGT conventions from the conserved cysteine to phenylalanine. Clonality was computed as 1 minus the Shannon entropy, with the entropy normalized by log2 of the number of productive unique TCRs. Scalp TCRbeta sequences were cross-referenced with sorted blood CD4 and CD8 repertoires so that the CD4 or CD8 identity of scalp clones could be inferred. Imported from immuneACCESS, the table was reduced by TCRdb to in-frame sequences with V and J called. These copies leave out some clones; in studies compared against another copy, an unresolved V gene accounts for under half, and the cause of the remainder is not known. D and trimming were read from the DNA, whereas the V and J calls and clone size are those reported in that table. Present in this sample are about 98,000 clones, 35% to 50% of which were seen just once. Approximately 0.79% of the sample rests with the top ten.

Lesional scalp punch biopsies and peripheral blood were collected from alopecia areata patients. PBMCs were separated by density centrifugation and stained for CD3, CD4 and CD8, after which CD4+ and CD8+ T cells were sorted on a FACSAria. The chain employs TRBV28 and TRBJ2-7; 10 central bases correspond to TRBD1. The sample was CD4+ T cells sorted from blood. The receptor's source is a human donor with alopecia areata. The bases are TGTGCCAGCCTGCGTGGGACAGGGGTCAGCGAGCAGTACTTC. Its protein is CASLRGTGVSEQYF. Here the CDR3 is joined to the reference TRBV28 and TRBJ2-7 genes, and the full variable domain is: DVKVTQSSRYLVKRTGEKVFLECVQDMDHENMFWYRQDPGLGLRLIYFSYDVKMKEKGDIPEGYSVSREKKERFSLILESASTNQTSMYLCASLRGTGVSEQYFGPGTRLTVT.